This T cell receptor (beta chain) was sequenced for a study of T cells after yellow fever vaccination. As for the study in general: Fractions with few cells were prepared using SMART-Seq v4 Ultra Low Input. Study-wide findings and caveats: In post-booster samples, most primary-vaccination clones reappeared (roughly 96% CD4, 70% to 90% CD8). The secondary T-cell response peaked on day 5, not day 15, but was weaker.

Notes on this clonotype: Its specificity is unknown.

TCRdb itself ran the 5' RACE reads through MiXCR, one entry per CDR3 protein. The data contain 70,000 to 80,000 distinct CDR3 sequences, 7.3% of them singletons. The clonotype originates from a man aged 18 to 30 who received the YFV17D yellow fever vaccine. This specimen was CD8+ T cells sorted from PBMCs, taken roughly 10 days after the first yellow fever vaccination.

CDR3 residues: CASSLVREDTDTQYF. As DNA, the CDR3 is TGTGCCAGCAGCTTGGTCAGGGAGGACACAGATACGCAGTATTTT. The chain links TRBV5-4 to TRBJ2-3; a weak D match, TRBD2 (6 bases). V dropped 0 bases and J dropped 2 bases, with 10 bases sitting between them. This CDR3 comprises 15 residues. CDR1 and CDR2 (germline): SGHNT, YYREEE (reference sequence).